This record looks at one T cell receptor (beta chain) sequence and its context. The CDR3 consists of 16 residues. The V gene's germline CDR1 is KGHSH and CDR2 LQKENI. The V end lost 3 bases, the J end lost 0 bases, and 12 bases lay between the germline ends. The data stem from a study of blood T cell repertoires in COVID-19. Method: immunoSEQ multiplex PCR; TCRdb's copy keeps in-frame clones and lacks some. Of approximately 72,000 clones listed, 85% are singletons. The specimen was peripheral blood. The chain recombines TRBV18 with TRBJ1-3; D perhaps matches TRBD1 (5 bases). This TCR was recovered from a man aged 45 to 65 with acute or convalescent COVID-19. CDR3 sequence (DNA): TGTGCCAGCTCACCCCCGGGACTGGGCTCTGGAAACACCATATATTTT. It codes for CASSPPGLGSGNTIYF.